The rows below give T cell receptor beta chains drawn from one sample of a study of PD-1 blockade in classical Hodgkin lymphoma. Sequencing used immunoSEQ multiplex PCR; TCRdb keeps in-frame clones, though not all of them. The table lists about 30,000 clones, approximately 80% of them singletons, with 0.62% in the top ten. This sample comprised CD4+ T cells from blood, obtained before the fourth cycle of nivolumab. All receptors derive from a human donor with classical Hodgkin lymphoma. Each CDR3 is given with its conserved first and last residue. A D gene is named only where the DNA matches it firmly. Size values are once, few and many counts, or a class for expanded clones, and some rows have none.

DNA: TGTGCCAGCAGACGTCCGGGACCGGCGACCGGAGTTCAGTACTTC; CDR3: CASRRPGPATGVQYF; size: once; J: TRBJ2-4; D: -; V: TRBV11-2; length: 15
DNA: TGCGCCAGCCTCCCAACCGGACAGACACAAGAGACCCAGTACTTC; CDR3: CASLPTGQTQETQYF; size: -; J: TRBJ2-5; D: -; V: TRBV5-1; length: 15
DNA: TGCAGCGTCCTAGGGGGGACAGGGTCCTTCGCCGAGCAGTACTTC; CDR3: CSVLGGTGSFAEQYF; size: -; J: TRBJ2-7; D: TRBD1; V: TRBV29-1; length: 15
DNA: TGTGCCAGCAGCAAAACCCGACAGACTAACACTGAAGCTTTCTTT; CDR3: CASSKTRQTNTEAFF; size: -; J: TRBJ1-1; D: -; V: TRBV6-6; length: 15
DNA: TGCGCCAGCAGCGGAACAGGGGGCGATGGAAACACCATATATTTT; CDR3: CASSGTGGDGNTIYF; size: -; J: TRBJ1-3; D: TRBD1; V: TRBV5-1; length: 15
DNA: TGTGCCAGTAGTGCAAGACCGGGACAGTCCCCAAGTGTTGAGCAGTTCTTC; CDR3: CASSARPGQSPSVEQFF; size: -; J: TRBJ2-1; D: TRBD1; V: TRBV19; length: 17
DNA: TGCGCCAGCAGCTTGGGGGCAGGGCGAGAGTATGGCTACACCTTC; CDR3: CASSLGAGREYGYTF; size: -; J: TRBJ1-2; D: -; V: TRBV5-1; length: 15
DNA: TGCGCCAGCAGCTTGGGGGTCAGGAATCAGCCCCAGCATTTT; CDR3: CASSLGVRNQPQHF; size: -; J: TRBJ1-5; D: -; V: TRBV5-1; length: 14
DNA: TGTGCCAGCAGCCCGGGTCAACAAGAGACCCAGTACTTC; CDR3: CASSPGQQETQYF; size: -; J: TRBJ2-5; D: -; V: TRBV7-3; length: 13
DNA: TGTGCCAGCAGCCCCGACACACTGGGCGCCTACGAGCAGTACTTC; CDR3: CASSPDTLGAYEQYF; size: -; J: TRBJ2-7; D: -; V: TRBV7-2; length: 15
DNA: TGTGCCAGCAGCTTTGCGGGGGCCTGGGAGACCCAGTACTTC; CDR3: CASSFAGAWETQYF; size: -; J: TRBJ2-5; D: -; V: TRBV7-9; length: 14
DNA: TGCAGTGCCCTGCTGGAGACCCAGTACTTC; CDR3: CSALLETQYF; size: -; J: TRBJ2-5; D: -; V: TRBV20-1; length: 10
DNA: TGTGCCAGCTCACCGTCAGGGACTGAAGCTTTCTTT; CDR3: CASSPSGTEAFF; size: -; J: TRBJ1-1; D: -; V: TRBV18; length: 12
DNA: TGTGCCAGCATCCCGGGGAGGGGGAATGAGCAGTTCTTC; CDR3: CASIPGRGNEQFF; size: -; J: TRBJ2-1; D: -; V: TRBV6-6; length: 13
DNA: TGTGCCAGCAGCTTAAAGACAGGGACTGAAGCTTTCTTT; CDR3: CASSLKTGTEAFF; size: few; J: TRBJ1-1; D: TRBD1; V: TRBV7-6; length: 13
DNA: TGCGCCAGCAGAGCGGGACAGGGCTTCGGAGATGCGGAGCATTTT; CDR3: CASRAGQGFGDAEHF; size: few; J: TRBJ1-5; D: TRBD1; V: TRBV5-1; length: 15
DNA: TGCGCCAGCAGCCATGCTAGCGGCGGGCAGTTCTTC; CDR3: CASSHASGGQFF; size: -; J: TRBJ2-1; D: TRBD2; V: TRBV4-1; length: 12
DNA: TGTGCCAGCAGCCCCTTAGGGGTAGGGAACACTGAAGCTTTCTTT; CDR3: CASSPLGVGNTEAFF; size: -; J: TRBJ1-1; D: -; V: TRBV7-9; length: 15
DNA: TGCGCCAGCAGCTTGCAGGGAGAGACCCAGTACTTC; CDR3: CASSLQGETQYF; size: -; J: TRBJ2-5; D: -; V: TRBV5-1; length: 12
DNA: TGTGCCAGCAGCTTACATCCCCCTGAGACCCAGTACTTC; CDR3: CASSLHPPETQYF; size: -; J: TRBJ2-5; D: -; V: TRBV9; length: 13
DNA: TGTGCCAGCAGCTTAGGGATTACTAACTATGGCTACACCTTC; CDR3: CASSLGITNYGYTF; size: -; J: TRBJ1-2; D: -; V: TRBV7-9; length: 14
DNA: TGCGCCAGCAGCTTGGGGACTAGCGGGGGAACCCAAGAGACCCAGTACTTC; CDR3: CASSLGTSGGTQETQYF; size: -; J: TRBJ2-5; D: TRBD2; V: TRBV5-1; length: 17
DNA: TGCGCCAGCGGAACTACTAGCGGGGGCTCCTACGAGCAGTACTTC; CDR3: CASGTTSGGSYEQYF; size: -; J: TRBJ2-7; D: TRBD2; V: TRBV5-1; length: 15
DNA: TGCGCCAGCAGGGCCGGGACAGGGGGCACTGAAGCTTTCTTT; CDR3: CASRAGTGGTEAFF; size: -; J: TRBJ1-1; D: TRBD1; V: TRBV10-1; length: 14
DNA: TGCGCCAGCAGCTTGTTTGGACAGGGGGCTGAGACCCAGTACTTC; CDR3: CASSLFGQGAETQYF; size: once; J: TRBJ2-5; D: TRBD1; V: TRBV5-1; length: 15
DNA: TGTGCCAGAGGGACAGAGGGGGGTCTCCGGCAGTACTTC; CDR3: CARGTEGGLRQYF; size: -; J: TRBJ2-7; D: -; V: TRBV2; length: 13
DNA: TGTGCCAGCAGTTCTTGGACAGTTGCAGATACGCAGTATTTT; CDR3: CASSSWTVADTQYF; size: -; J: TRBJ2-3; D: -; V: TRBV7-9; length: 14
DNA: TGTGCCAGCAGTTATAACAGGGTTAGCTACGAGCAGTACTTC; CDR3: CASSYNRVSYEQYF; size: -; J: TRBJ2-7; D: -; V: TRBV7-2; length: 14
DNA: TGCGCCAGCAGCTTGGTTGGGGGCGGGACAGATACGCAGTATTTT; CDR3: CASSLVGGGTDTQYF; size: -; J: TRBJ2-3; D: -; V: TRBV5-1; length: 15
DNA: TGTGCCAGCGCCAAAGGTATCAATCAGCCCCAGCATTTT; CDR3: CASAKGINQPQHF; size: few; J: TRBJ1-5; D: -; V: TRBV11-2; length: 13
DNA: TGCGCCAGCAGCCCTGTCATAGGGGCGGGCTACGAGCAGTACTTC; CDR3: CASSPVIGAGYEQYF; size: -; J: TRBJ2-7; D: -; V: TRBV5-1; length: 15
DNA: TGTGCCAGCAGTTATCGAGCGGGGGTTGGTACGCAGTATTTT; CDR3: CASSYRAGVGTQYF; size: -; J: TRBJ2-3; D: TRBD2; V: TRBV6-5; length: 14
DNA: TGTGCCAGCACCCAGCGTGCGAATGAGCAGTTCTTC; CDR3: CASTQRANEQFF; size: -; J: TRBJ2-1; D: -; V: TRBV6-6; length: 12
DNA: TGCGCCAGCAGCTTGAATCAGGGGCTCGATGGCTACACCTTC; CDR3: CASSLNQGLDGYTF; size: -; J: TRBJ1-2; D: -; V: TRBV5-1; length: 14
DNA: TGTGCCAGCAGCTCGAGACTAGCGGGGGGACCTGAGCAGTTCTTC; CDR3: CASSSRLAGGPEQFF; size: -; J: TRBJ2-1; D: TRBD2; V: TRBV11-2; length: 15
DNA: TGTGCCAGCGCCGCGGAGCGGGGCTACGAGCAGTACTTC; CDR3: CASAAERGYEQYF; size: -; J: TRBJ2-7; D: TRBD2; V: TRBV7-9; length: 13
DNA: TGTGCCAACTTGGACAGATACAATGAGCAGTTCTTC; CDR3: CANLDRYNEQFF; size: -; J: TRBJ2-1; D: -; V: TRBV6-7; length: 12
DNA: TGTGCCAGCAAACCGACAGTCTCTGGAAACACCATATATTTT; CDR3: CASKPTVSGNTIYF; size: -; J: TRBJ1-3; D: -; V: TRBV9; length: 14
DNA: TGCGCCAGCAGCTTGGAGACCAACACTGAAGCTTTCTTT; CDR3: CASSLETNTEAFF; size: -; J: TRBJ1-1; D: -; V: TRBV5-1; length: 13
DNA: TGTGCCAGCACCCGGCTCTCGACTGAAGCTTTCTTT; CDR3: CASTRLSTEAFF; size: -; J: TRBJ1-1; D: -; V: TRBV2; length: 12
DNA: TGTGCCAGCAGCTTAGATTGGTCCCCCTATGGCTACACCTTC; CDR3: CASSLDWSPYGYTF; size: -; J: TRBJ1-2; D: -; V: TRBV11-2; length: 14
DNA: TGCGCCAGCAGGTTGACAGGGGCTTACACCTTC; CDR3: CASRLTGAYTF; size: -; J: TRBJ1-2; D: TRBD1; V: TRBV5-1; length: 11
DNA: TGCGCCAGCAGCCCTACAGGGGGCTTAGGTCAGCCCCAGCATTTT; CDR3: CASSPTGGLGQPQHF; size: once; J: TRBJ1-5; D: TRBD1; V: TRBV5-1; length: 15